This T cell receptor beta chain was captured in a study of Ad26.COV2.S vaccination and SARS-CoV-2 variants. Sequenced by immunoSEQ multiplex PCR; TCRdb stores in-frame clones only, minus some. The sample lists around 400,000 clones, around 90% occurring once. This clone was detected once. Treatment specified: 15 to 20 received Ad26.COV2.S at low or high dose, single or two shots; 5 received placebo; per-sample allocation not given. After the first vaccine or placebo injection, samples were drawn on day 63. Between the trimmed V and J ends, which lost 6 bases and 4 bases, there was a span of 18 bases. This CDR3 comprises 15 residues. CDR1 and CDR2 from the germline V gene are MNHEY and SMNVEV (reference sequence).

This chain joins TRBV27 and TRBJ1-1; tentative D call: TRBD1 (6 bases). The TCR sequence derives from a person aged 18-65 years who received the Ad26.COV2.S COVID-19 vaccine or a placebo. Sequences were derived from peripheral blood, sampled in a trial of Ad26.COV2.S vaccine versus placebo. The CDR3 here is CASSLSPPGVTEAFF. The CDR3 DNA reads TGTGCCAGCAGCCTCTCCCCCCCAGGGGTCACTGAAGCTTTCTTT.